Listed here are 28 T cell receptor beta chains from one sample, sequenced in a study of T cell changes during pregnancy in multiple sclerosis. Assay: immunoSEQ multiplex PCR; the TCRdb copy retains only in-frame clones and omits some. In the table there are tens of thousands of clones, around 92% of which are singletons. The source material was CD4+ T cells from peripheral blood mononuclear cells, sampled in the second trimester of pregnancy. These receptors were collected from a female donor in good health, enrolled as a control in a pregnancy study.

The chain links TRBV19 to TRBJ1-2; D perhaps matches TRBD1 (6 bases). Germline CDR1 and CDR2: LNHDA and SQIVND (reference sequence). Trimming removed 8 bases at V and 4 bases at J, with 20 bases between. The CDR3 loop spans 15 amino acids. Written as DNA, the CDR3 is TGTGCCAGTGGTGAGGCAGGGGTTCGGGGCTATGGCTACACCTTC. Its protein product is CASGEAGVRGYGYTF.

This clone was seen a single time. The chain recombines TRBV7-8 with TRBJ2-7, with D tentatively TRBD2 (6 bases). This CDR3 is 16 amino acids long. V lost 1 base and J 0 bases, leaving 13 bases between the germline ends. The germline V gene has CDR1 SGHVS and CDR2 FQNEAQ. The CDR3 sequence is CASSLVGGTPSYEQYF. The CDR3 coding sequence is TGTGCCAGCAGCTTAGTGGGCGGGACCCCCTCCTACGAGCAGTACTTC.

The genes are TRBV7-8 and TRBJ2-1, with TRBD2 matching over 13 bases. V trimming: 4 bases; J trimming: 1 base; junction bases outside the gene matches: 4. The CDR3 covers 17 residues. Germline V CDR1 and CDR2: SGHVS, FQNEAQ. The CDR3 region is CASSYSGLAGSYNEQFF. The CDR3 DNA reads as TGTGCCAGCAGCTACTCGGGACTAGCGGGATCCTACAATGAGCAGTTCTTC. Full variable domain (remainder filled in from reference TRBV7-8 and TRBJ2-1): GAGVSQSPRYKVAKRGQDVALRCDPISGHVSLFWYQQALGQGPEFLTYFQNEAQLDKSGLPSDRFFAERPEGSVSTLKIQRTQQEDSAVYLCASSYSGLAGSYNEQFFGPGTRLTVL.

The J gene is TRBJ2-5, the V gene TRBV7-9; the D gene is possibly TRBD2 (5 bases). This CDR3 is built from 15 residues. Germline CDR1 is SEHNR and CDR2 is FQNEAQ (reference sequence). Deletions cut 10 bases from V and 2 bases from J, with 20 bases between. CDR3 nucleotides: TGTGCCACAGCGAGTCGAGGGCGGACTCAAGAGACCCAGTACTTC. This gives the protein CATASRGRTQETQYF.

This clone was picked up one time. The V and J genes are TRBV18 and TRBJ2-7; D call uncertain. Looked up from germline, CDR1 is KGHSH and CDR2 is LQKENI. The V end was cut by 6 bases, the J end by 7 bases, with 13 bases between. This CDR3 is built from 12 residues. This chain's CDR3 is CASSPFIGEQYF. The CDR3 DNA is TGTGCCAGCTCCCCATTTATCGGGGAGCAGTACTTC.

This sequence joins TRBV20-1 and TRBJ1-3; D may be TRBD1 (5 bases). Trimming shortened V by 6 bases and J by 4 bases, and 7 bases separated the two germline ends. The germline CDR1 and CDR2 sequences are DFQATT and SNEGSKA (reference sequence). This CDR3 has 11 amino acids. The CDR3 is CSAGGGNTIYF. CDR3 coding DNA: TGCAGTGCGGGGGGGGGAAACACCATATATTTT.

This chain links TRBV18 with TRBJ2-2; D may be TRBD2 (7 bases). The CDR3 length is 16 residues. V lost 1 base and J 3 bases, leaving 12 bases between the germline ends. Germline V gives CDR1 KGHSH, CDR2 LQKENI. The CDR3 DNA reads TGTGCCAGCTCACCACTACGGGGGGCGGACACCGGGGAGCTGTTTTTT. Amino acids: CASSPLRGADTGELFF.

The CDR3 bases are TGTGCCAGCAGCCAAGCCCGGGGTAGTTCCTACAATGAGCAGTTCTTC. It encodes CASSQARGSSYNEQFF. The V call is TRBV4-2, the J call TRBJ2-1; TRBD2 might be the D (5 bases). Germline values: CDR1 LGHNA, CDR2 YNFKEQ. This CDR3 has 16 amino acids. V gave up 1 base and J gave up 1 base, with 11 bases separating them.

The V gene is TRBV7-8, the J gene TRBJ2-2; no firm D call. V lost 2 bases to trimming and J lost 6 bases, with 7 bases between them. The CDR3 is 13 amino acids. Germline CDR1 SGHVS, CDR2 FQNEAQ. Written as DNA, the CDR3 is TGTGCCAGCAGCTTATCTCCCCCCGGGGAGCTGTTTTTT. Amino acids: CASSLSPPGELFF.

This clone occurred once. The V gene is TRBV10-3, the J gene TRBJ2-2; D unclear. Germline CDR1 reads ENHRY; CDR2 reads SYGVKD. CDR3 length: 14 amino acids. V was cut by 7 bases and J by 1 base, with 10 bases left in between. This CDR3 is CAIKERENTGELFF. The CDR3 DNA reads TGTGCCATCAAGGAGCGAGAGAACACCGGGGAGCTGTTTTTT.

In this sample, this clone turned up once. CDR3 sequence: CASSLTGRMWDEQFF. CDR3 in DNA: TGTGCCAGCAGCTTAACCGGGAGAATGTGGGATGAGCAGTTCTTC. The chain links TRBV11-3 to TRBJ2-1; D might be TRBD2 (6 bases). Deletions cut 2 bases from V and 8 bases from J, with 16 bases between. The CDR3 consists of 15 residues. Germline V gives CDR1 SGHNT, CDR2 YENEEA.

The rearrangement links TRBV28 to TRBJ2-4, with a weak D call TRBD2 (5 bases). Trimming removed 4 bases from V and 11 bases from J, with 18 bases in between. The germline V gene has CDR1 MDHEN and CDR2 SYDVKM. The CDR3 has 14 residues. This chain's CDR3 is CASSSRATGVVQYF. In DNA form, the CDR3 reads TGTGCCAGCAGTTCGAGGGCCACCGGGGTCGTTCAGTACTTC. Full variable domain (remainder filled in from reference TRBV28 and TRBJ2-4): DVKVTQSSRYLVKRTGEKVFLECVQDMDHENMFWYRQDPGLGLRLIYFSYDVKMKEKGDIPEGYSVSREKKERFSLILESASTNQTSMYLCASSSRATGVVQYFGAGTRLSVL.

This chain joins TRBV19 and TRBJ1-3; TRBD1 is a possible D gene (6 bases). This CDR3 has 18 residues. Germline V gene sequence: CDR1 LNHDA, CDR2 SQIVND (reference sequence). V lost 1 base and J 0 bases, leaving 16 bases between the germline ends. Here the CDR3 reads CASSIGYLRGSSGNTIYF. CDR3 nucleotide sequence: TGTGCCAGTAGTATAGGATACCTCAGGGGATCCTCTGGAAACACCATATATTTT.

The V and J genes are TRBV27 and TRBJ2-7; D remains unclear. V was trimmed by 4 bases and J by 6 bases, leaving 10 bases between them. CDR3 length equals 12 residues. The germline CDR1 and CDR2 sequences are MNHEY and SMNVEV (reference sequence). The CDR3 loop is CASSSPLSEQYF. As DNA, the CDR3 is TGTGCCAGCAGTTCACCCCTCAGCGAGCAGTACTTC.

CDR3 sequence: CASSPGTTKETQYF. The CDR3 DNA is TGCGCCAGCAGCCCCGGGACTACCAAAGAGACCCAGTACTTC. The chain couples TRBV5-1 to TRBJ2-5; 7 nucleotides line up with TRBD2. The V segment lost 4 bases and the J segment 3 bases; nucleotides outside the gene matches: 6. This CDR3 has 14 amino acids. Germline assignment: CDR1 SGHRS and CDR2 YFSETQ.

The chain employs TRBV30 and TRBJ2-2, with D maybe TRBD1 (6 bases). This CDR3 is 14 amino acids long. From germline, CDR1 is GTSNPN and CDR2 SVGIG (reference sequence). V shed 3 bases and J shed 7 bases, with 15 bases lying between them. As DNA, the CDR3 is TGTGCCTGGAGCACAGGGAAAGACGGCGGGGAGCTGTTTTTT. This encodes CAWSTGKDGGELFF.

This clone was observed a few times. The chain has TRBV7-6 and TRBJ2-7; TRBD2 matches 8 bases. The CDR3 consists of 14 residues. From germline, CDR1 is SGHVS and CDR2 FNYEAQ. Germline trimming cut 7 bases from V and 3 bases from J; bases unmatched to any gene: 8. The DNA of the CDR3 is TGTGCCAGCACCCCCGACGGGGGGGGCTACGAGCAGTACTTC. Its translation: CASTPDGGGYEQYF.

The J gene is TRBJ1-2, the V gene TRBV30, with a possible D match to TRBD1 (5 bases). CDR3 size: 11 residues. Germline V gives CDR1 GTSNPN, CDR2 SVGIG (reference sequence). The V gene lost 5 bases and the J gene lost 8 bases, with 12 bases spanning the gap. The CDR3 DNA is TGTGCCTGGGCCTCCCGGGGGGGCTACACCTTC. Protein product: CAWASRGGYTF.

The gene calls are TRBV30 and TRBJ1-4; D perhaps matches TRBD1 (6 bases). With 7 bases removed from V and 7 bases from J, the gap between germline ends came to 19 bases. Germline V gene sequence: CDR1 GTSNPN, CDR2 SVGIG (reference sequence). The CDR3 is made up of 14 amino acids. The CDR3 nucleotides read TGTGCCTCAAAACCCCAGGGGCGGAGTGAAAAACTGTTTTTT. Amino acids: CASKPQGRSEKLFF. The full variable domain, with the rest looked up from reference TRBV30 and TRBJ1-4, is SQTIHQWPATLVQPVGSPLSLECTVEGTSNPNLYWYRQAAGRGLQLLFYSVGIGQISSEVPQNLSASRPQDRQFILSSKKLLLSDSGFYLCASKPQGRSEKLFFGSGTQLSVL.

J is TRBJ2-3 and V is TRBV5-1; D is perhaps TRBD1 (5 bases). This CDR3 spans 14 amino acids. Germline V gene data show CDR1 as SGHRS and CDR2 as YFSETQ. V lost 8 bases and J 0 bases, leaving 13 bases between the germline ends. CDR3 nucleotides: TGCGCCAGTGGGGCTACGATGAGCACAGATACGCAGTATTTT. It is translated as CASGATMSTDTQYF.

The chain recombines TRBV12-5 with TRBJ2-5; TRBD2 is a possible D gene (6 bases). V gave up 6 bases and J gave up 4 bases, with 12 bases separating them. This CDR3 contains 13 residues. Germline lookup yields CDR1 LGHNT and CDR2 FRNRAP. The CDR3 nucleotides read TGTGCTAGTGGCCAGGGACTCCGAGAGACCCAGTACTTC. Protein sequence: CASGQGLRETQYF.

The J gene is TRBJ2-5, the V gene TRBV25-1; perhaps TRBD1 as D (5 bases). The CDR3 has 15 residues. Germline V CDR1 and CDR2: MGHDK, SYGVNS. The V and J ends lost 4 bases and 1 base respectively, with 13 bases between them. CDR3 DNA sequence: TGTGCCAGCAGTGCCCAGAAGGGGATCCAAGAGACCCAGTACTTC. It codes for CASSAQKGIQETQYF.

This chain uses TRBV27 with TRBJ1-1; D remains unclear. CDR1 and CDR2 (germline): MNHEY, SMNVEV (reference sequence). The V and J ends lost 3 bases and 7 bases respectively, with 6 bases between them. This CDR3 is 11 amino acids long. The CDR3 coding sequence is TGTGCCAGCAGTTTGGCGGGTGAAGCTTTCTTT. It specifies CASSLAGEAFF.

The chain joins TRBV4-2 to TRBJ2-3, with 15 bases matching TRBD2. The V and J ends lost 4 bases and 0 bases, in that order; junction bases with no gene match: 5. Germline V gene data show CDR1 as LGHNA and CDR2 as YNFKEQ. CDR3 length: 18 residues. The CDR3 DNA is TGTGCCAGCAGCCTCAGGACTAGCGGGGGGGAAAGCACAGATACGCAGTATTTT. It encodes CASSLRTSGGESTDTQYF.

The chain has TRBV28 and TRBJ1-5, with D uncertain. V dropped 6 bases and J dropped 6 bases, with 18 bases sitting between them. CDR1 is MDHEN and CDR2 is SYDVKM in the germline V gene. The CDR3 runs 15 residues. As DNA, the CDR3 is TGTGCCAGCAGCCCGGGGTCAAAAAGTGGTCAGCCCCAGCATTTT. Translation gives CASSPGSKSGQPQHF.

The CDR3 DNA reads TGTGCCAGTAAAGATGGGCAGACGAACACTGAAGCTTTCTTT. Its translation: CASKDGQTNTEAFF. The chain recombines TRBV19 with TRBJ1-1; D is uncertain. CDR1 and CDR2 from the germline V gene are LNHDA and SQIVND (reference sequence). The length of the CDR3 is 14 residues. V was pared by 7 bases and J by 1 base, with 13 bases between. Variable domain in full (rest from reference TRBV19 and TRBJ1-1): DGGITQSPKYLFRKEGQNVTLSCEQNLNHDAMYWYRQDPGQGLRLIYYSQIVNDFQKGDIAEGYSVSREKKESFPLTVTSAQKNPTAFYLCASKDGQTNTEAFFGQGTRLTVV.

The sample holds one count of this clone. CDR3 DNA sequence: TGTGCCAGCAGGGCGAGCTTCCAGGGGCGGTACGAGCAGTACTTC. It is translated as CASRASFQGRYEQYF. The chain has TRBV2 and TRBJ2-7, with a weak D call TRBD1 (6 bases). V gave up 6 bases and J gave up 4 bases, with 19 bases separating them. The CDR3 is 15 amino acids. Germline assignment: CDR1 SNHLY and CDR2 FYNNEI.

The chain joins TRBV5-6 to TRBJ2-1, with D possibly TRBD2 on 5 matching bases. Germline loops: CDR1 SGHDT, CDR2 YYEEEE. Trimming took 1 base from V and 8 from J, leaving 19 bases between them. CDR3 size: 16 residues. CDR3 nucleotide sequence: TGTGCCAGCAGCTTGAGTCGCCTACGGGTGCGGGATGAGCAGTTCTTC. Translated, it gives CASSLSRLRVRDEQFF.